This T cell receptor beta chain originates from a study of shared clonotypes between healthy human individuals. Clones were sequenced by immunoSEQ multiplex PCR, and TCRdb holds only the in-frame ones, with some missing. The sample records about 380,000 clones, about 96% being singletons. Each sample came from a Caucasian adult donor living in Nashville, Tennessee. The V end was cut by 6 bases, the J end by 1 base, with 6 bases between. Germline V lookup: CDR1 SNHLY, CDR2 FYNNEI. The CDR3 extends over 12 amino acids. The sequencing input was memory CD8+ T cells sorted from blood. Indicated subset: CD45RO+ cells pooled with CCR7-negative TemRA cells. J is TRBJ1-1 and V is TRBV2, with D perhaps TRBD1 (6 bases). The receptor comes from a man aged 30 to 45 in good health. The CDR3 loop reads CASRQGNTEAFF. CDR3 nucleotides: TGTGCCAGCAGACAGGGGAACACTGAAGCTTTCTTT.